This T cell receptor (beta chain) was obtained from a study of T cell responses to AZD1222 COVID-19 vaccine. General study findings and limits: Only six or seven AZD1222 recipients tested seropositive at baseline. Donors were largely white British and mainly female; clonal diversity was possibly underestimated. Increased Spike-specific TCR breadth and depth were observed after two AZD1222 doses. Vaccine-associated CD4 TCRs spanned spike, dominant at 160-218 and 743-854.

A remark on this clone: What it binds is not known.

CDR3 length: 13 residues. The germline CDR1 and CDR2 sequences are KGHSY and FQNENV. V was cut by 6 bases and J by 7 bases, with 13 bases left in between. Sequenced by immunoSEQ multiplex PCR; TCRdb stores in-frame clones only, minus some. The sample includes 140,000 or so clones, just under 95% of them seen just once. Sequenced material: peripheral blood, taken after recovery from COVID-19. This clonotype was sampled from an adult who had recovered from COVID-19. The chain carries TRBV16 and TRBJ1-5, with D hard to call. The CDR3 bases are TGTGCCAGCAGTCAGGAGACGTTCCAGCCCCAGCATTTT. This gives the protein CASSQETFQPQHF.